Sequencing of this T cell receptor (beta chain) was carried out in a study of blood T cell repertoires in COVID-19. Study context: Acute and convalescent COVID-19 samples came from the United States, Italy and Spain. T cells, B-cell-depleted T cells, or PBMCs supplied cDNA or gDNA.

J gave up 6 bases and V 3 bases, and 13 bases lay outside the gene matches. The CDR3 has 17 amino acids. Germline values: CDR1 MDHEN, CDR2 SYDVKM. Authors' data handling: Estimated nucleated cell counts came from reference gene primer amplification. Libraries were prepared by immunoSEQ multiplex PCR; TCRdb keeps only in-frame clonotypes and omits some of them. V, J and clone size derive from that table, while D and trimming were established from the DNA sequence. The profile shows a few hundred thousand clones, about 86% of them singletons. The receptor was isolated from a woman between 25 and 40 years old who had recovered from COVID-19. The genes are TRBV28 and TRBJ2-1; 8 nucleotides agree with TRBD2. Source material: peripheral blood. CDR3 residues: CASSFLASGSGSNEQFF. The CDR3 DNA reads as TGTGCCAGCAGTTTTTTGGCTAGCGGGTCTGGTAGCAATGAGCAGTTCTTC.